A selection of T cell receptor beta chains follows, all from one sample in a study of cytomegalovirus exposure and HLA in healthy donors. The data were produced by immunoSEQ multiplex PCR, yet TCRdb's version contains in-frame clones alone and is incomplete. Counted here are roughly 150,000 clones, approximately 78% occurring once; the ten biggest clones make up over 0.85%. The source material was PBMCs. The receptors come from a girl aged 2 to 10 in good health and CMV-seropositive. Both conserved end residues are part of each CDR3. A D gene is named only where the DNA matches it firmly. Clone size is given for some rows only: seen once, a few or many times, or a class if the clone is expanded.

V gene,J gene,clone size,D gene,CDR3 protein,CDR3 DNA
TRBV7-8,TRBJ2-3,.,TRBD1,CASSPRTGRDTQYF,TGTGCCAGCAGCCCCAGGACAGGGAGAGATACGCAGTATTTT
TRBV30,TRBJ2-7,.,.,CAWNGGTDSSYEQYF,TGTGCCTGGAATGGGGGGACGGATAGCTCCTACGAGCAGTACTTC
TRBV5-6,TRBJ2-2,.,TRBD2,CASSRGLGTGELFF,TGTGCCAGCAGCAGGGGACTAGGAACCGGGGAGCTGTTTTTT
TRBV7-9,TRBJ1-1,once,TRBD1,CASSLGHRGGKRTEAFF,TGTGCCAGCAGCTTAGGACACAGGGGGGGCAAGAGAACTGAAGCTTTCTTT
TRBV7-2,TRBJ2-2,.,TRBD2,CASSLGGLAGPTGELFF,TGTGCCAGCAGCTTAGGGGGCCTAGCGGGACCCACCGGGGAGCTGTTTTTT
TRBV27,TRBJ2-1,once,.,CASSPGLALNNEQFF,TGTGCCAGCAGTCCCGGACTTGCCTTGAACAATGAGCAGTTCTTC
TRBV29-1,TRBJ2-1,.,TRBD2,CSVERSGNNEQFF,TGCAGCGTTGAGAGAAGCGGGAACAATGAGCAGTTCTTC
TRBV6-1,TRBJ2-3,few,TRBD2,CASQGLAGGADTQYF,TGTGCCAGCCAGGGACTAGCGGGAGGGGCAGATACGCAGTATTTT
TRBV10-3,TRBJ2-3,.,TRBD2,CAISSPEFSGKGTDTQYF,TGTGCCATCAGTTCCCCCGAGTTTAGCGGGAAGGGCACAGATACGCAGTATTTT
TRBV7-9,TRBJ2-4,.,TRBD1,CSSSFPGQGDIAKNIQYF,TGTTCCAGCAGCTTCCCAGGACAGGGGGACATAGCCAAAAACATTCAGTACTTC
TRBV7-3,TRBJ2-5,.,TRBD1,CASSLGQGITQYF,TGTGCCAGCAGCTTAGGACAGGGGATAACCCAGTACTTC
TRBV21-1,TRBJ1-2,.,.,CASNLSTANYGYTF,TGTGCCAGCAACCTCTCGACAGCTAACTATGGCTACACCTTC
TRBV19,TRBJ1-2,.,TRBD1,CASSLDRAYGYTF,TGTGCCAGTAGTCTCGACAGGGCCTATGGCTACACCTTC
TRBV4-1,TRBJ2-3,once,TRBD2,CASSPSAGGTDTQYF,TGCGCCAGCAGCCCTTCAGCGGGAGGAACAGATACGCAGTATTTT
TRBV4-2,TRBJ2-3,.,.,CASSQEPARVTDTQYF,TGTGCCAGCAGCCAAGAGCCAGCCCGGGTCACAGATACGCAGTATTTT
TRBV27,TRBJ2-1,once,.,CASSSGGYNEQFF,TGTGCCAGCAGTTCTGGCGGATACAATGAGCAGTTCTTC
TRBV9,TRBJ2-1,.,.,CASSVAGGRGYNEQFF,TGTGCCAGCAGCGTAGCCGGAGGCCGCGGGTACAATGAGCAGTTCTTC
TRBV19,TRBJ1-2,.,.,CATKLTATNYGYTF,TGTGCCACTAAATTGACAGCGACCAACTATGGCTACACCTTC
TRBV30,TRBJ1-2,.,.,CASLKDSWYGYTF,TGTGCCTCCCTTAAAGATAGCTGGTATGGCTACACCTTC
TRBV4-1,TRBJ2-7,.,.,CASSQDPYYEQYF,TGCGCCAGCAGCCAAGATCCCTACTACGAGCAGTACTTC
TRBV4-2,TRBJ2-5,few,.,CASSPLGSGQETQYF,TGTGCCAGCAGCCCTCTCGGGTCGGGGCAAGAGACCCAGTACTTC
TRBV19,TRBJ2-1,once,.,CASSPITSSYNEQFF,TGTGCCAGTAGTCCAATTACAAGCTCCTACAATGAGCAGTTCTTC
TRBV14,TRBJ2-3,.,TRBD1,CASSRAGGMDTQYF,TGTGCCAGCAGCCGAGCAGGGGGCATGGATACGCAGTATTTT
TRBV27,TRBJ1-2,.,TRBD1,CASSSTGGGWKHGDGYTF,TGTGCCAGCAGTTCGACAGGGGGCGGGTGGAAACATGGGGATGGCTACACCTTC
TRBV28,TRBJ2-3,.,TRBD2,CASRELMGWESSGRDYPNTDTQYF,TGTGCCAGCAGGGAGCTGATGGGGTGGGAGTCCAGCGGGAGGGATTATCCTAACACAGATACGCAGTATTTT
TRBV5-4,TRBJ2-2,.,TRBD2,CASSPGTSGRAGELFF,TGTGCCAGCAGCCCCGGGACTAGCGGGAGGGCCGGGGAGCTGTTTTTT
TRBV29-1,TRBJ2-7,.,TRBD2,CSVRAGAYEQYF,TGCAGCGTTCGAGCGGGAGCCTACGAGCAGTACTTC
TRBV28,TRBJ1-2,.,.,CASSLMGTTSDGYTF,TGTGCCAGCAGTTTAATGGGGACTACGTCTGATGGCTACACCTTC
TRBV7-2,TRBJ2-5,.,.,CASSLRLRGFQETQYF,TGTGCCAGCAGCTTAAGGTTGCGGGGTTTCCAAGAGACCCAGTACTTC
TRBV6-5,TRBJ2-7,.,TRBD1,CASSYGTGPPYWEQYF,TGTGCCAGCAGTTACGGGACAGGGCCCCCCTATTGGGAGCAGTACTTC
TRBV30,TRBJ2-5,.,TRBD2,CAWGVGGSPGETQYF,TGTGCCTGGGGGGTGGGCGGGAGCCCGGGGGAGACCCAGTACTTC
TRBV2,TRBJ1-3,.,.,CASSVGAGNTIYF,TGTGCCAGCAGTGTAGGAGCTGGAAACACCATATATTTT
TRBV7-9,TRBJ2-1,.,.,CASSPPPRGGTPRFF,TGTGCCAGCAGCCCCCCCCCGCGGGGCGGGACGCCCCGGTTCTTC
TRBV6-4,TRBJ2-2,.,TRBD2,CASSASGITGELFF,TGTGCCAGCAGTGCTAGCGGGATCACCGGGGAGCTGTTTTTT
TRBV30,TRBJ2-1,.,.,CAWSGSFYNEQFF,TGTGCCTGGAGCGGGTCCTTTTACAATGAGCAGTTCTTC
TRBV4-2,TRBJ2-7,few,.,CASSQDQGHLREQYF,TGTGCCAGCAGCCAAGATCAGGGCCATCTAAGAGAGCAGTACTTC
TRBV27,TRBJ2-3,.,.,CASSLSGFQGDTQYF,TGTGCCAGCAGTTTGTCGGGATTTCAAGGAGATACGCAGTATTTT
TRBV6-1,TRBJ1-2,.,.,CASSDFVNSRGLNGYTF,TGTGCCAGCAGTGACTTTGTAAATTCCAGAGGGCTAAATGGCTACACCTTC
TRBV30,TRBJ2-3,.,TRBD2,CACSDSGNGQYF,TGTGCCTGTTCCGATAGCGGGAACGGGCAGTATTTT
TRBV28,TRBJ2-1,.,TRBD2,CASSSPPSGSYNEQFF,TGTGCCAGCAGTTCCCCCCCTAGCGGCTCCTACAATGAGCAGTTCTTC
TRBV6-5,TRBJ1-3,.,.,CASSPDDWNTIYF,TGTGCCAGCAGTCCCGACGACTGGAACACCATATATTTT
TRBV5-1,TRBJ2-5,.,TRBD1,CASSLQGAEETQYF,TGCGCCAGCAGCTTACAGGGGGCCGAAGAGACCCAGTACTTC
TRBV30,TRBJ2-1,.,.,CAWSPETTSNEQFF,TGTGCCTGGAGTCCCGAAACAACTAGCAATGAGCAGTTCTTC
TRBV27,TRBJ2-7,.,TRBD1,CASSFDRGHEQYF,TGTGCCAGCAGTTTTGACAGGGGGCACGAGCAGTACTTC
TRBV29-1,TRBJ1-5,.,.,CSVVEGHYGNQPQHF,TGCAGCGTTGTTGAGGGCCACTATGGCAATCAGCCCCAGCATTTT
TRBV27,TRBJ1-2,.,.,CASSLGSNYGYTF,TGTGCCAGCAGTCTCGGGAGTAACTATGGCTACACCTTC
TRBV18,TRBJ2-3,.,TRBD1,CASSPSRTGGKTDTQYF,TGTGCCAGCTCACCATCCCGGACAGGGGGGAAAACAGATACGCAGTATTTT
TRBV5-1,TRBJ2-7,.,TRBD1,CASSLVTGSYEQYF,TGCGCCAGCAGCTTGGTGACAGGGAGCTACGAGCAGTACTTC
TRBV20-1,TRBJ1-1,.,TRBD1,CSARQGDGAFF,TGCAGTGCGAGACAGGGGGACGGAGCTTTCTTT
TRBV15,TRBJ2-5,few,TRBD1,CATAAWDRDETQYF,TGTGCCACCGCTGCCTGGGACAGGGACGAGACCCAGTACTTC
TRBV10-3,TRBJ2-1,.,TRBD2,CAITGGGGRANEQFF,TGTGCCATCACGGGCGGGGGCGGGAGGGCCAATGAGCAGTTCTTC
TRBV7-9,TRBJ2-2,.,.,CASSLGATSGNTGELFF,TGTGCCAGCAGCTTAGGGGCGACTAGTGGGAACACCGGGGAGCTGTTTTTT
TRBV6-6,TRBJ2-1,few,.,CASSSGGRGQFF,TGTGCCAGCAGCTCCGGCGGCAGGGGGCAGTTCTTC
TRBV29-1,TRBJ2-1,.,.,CSVSSVDEQFF,TGCAGCGTTTCCTCCGTAGATGAGCAGTTCTTC
TRBV28,TRBJ2-3,.,TRBD2,CASTAGGPTDTQYF,TGTGCCAGCACCGCGGGAGGGCCGACAGATACGCAGTATTTT